The text below deals with one T cell receptor (beta chain). The authors reverse transcribed all of the isolated RNA, so sequencing captured expressed TCRB transcripts. Samples of naive, central memory and regulatory T cells yielded a mean of about 3.5 million reads. Method: immunoSEQ multiplex PCR; TCRdb's copy keeps in-frame clones and lacks some. The data contain 140,000 to 150,000 clones, roughly 53% of them singletons. This sample stems from a study of beta chain features in type 1 diabetes. Per donor, one heparinised blood draw averaged about 116 mL. Staining for CD45RO/CCR7/CD25/CD127/CD95/CD27 allowed sorting of CD4+ naive, central memory, regulatory and stem cell-like memory cells. Post-sort purity exceeded 95% for all sorted populations. Per the germline V gene, CDR1 is SGHTA and CDR2 is FQGTGA. The CDR3 spans 13 residues. V was pared by 5 bases and J by 11 bases, with 18 bases between.

The V call is TRBV7-3, the J call TRBJ1-1; no clear D gene. The source is a man aged 18 to 30 in good health. Sequenced material: Tregs from blood. The DNA of the CDR3 is TGTGCCAGCAGCGCACCGGGAGCTAGCAGGGCTTTCTTT. Encoded protein: CASSAPGASRAFF.